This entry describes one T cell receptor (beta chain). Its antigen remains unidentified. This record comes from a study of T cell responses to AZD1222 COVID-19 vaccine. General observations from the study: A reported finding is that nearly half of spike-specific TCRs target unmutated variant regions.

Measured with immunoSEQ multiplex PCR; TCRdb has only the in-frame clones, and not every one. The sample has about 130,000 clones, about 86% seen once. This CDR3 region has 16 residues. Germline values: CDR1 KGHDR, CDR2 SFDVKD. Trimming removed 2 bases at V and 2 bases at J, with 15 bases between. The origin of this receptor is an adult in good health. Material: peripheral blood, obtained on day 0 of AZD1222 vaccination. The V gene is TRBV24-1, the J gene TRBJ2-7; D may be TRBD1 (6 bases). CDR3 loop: CATSDSKQGRPYEQYF. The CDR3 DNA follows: TGTGCCACCAGTGATTCTAAACAGGGTCGCCCCTACGAGCAGTACTTC.